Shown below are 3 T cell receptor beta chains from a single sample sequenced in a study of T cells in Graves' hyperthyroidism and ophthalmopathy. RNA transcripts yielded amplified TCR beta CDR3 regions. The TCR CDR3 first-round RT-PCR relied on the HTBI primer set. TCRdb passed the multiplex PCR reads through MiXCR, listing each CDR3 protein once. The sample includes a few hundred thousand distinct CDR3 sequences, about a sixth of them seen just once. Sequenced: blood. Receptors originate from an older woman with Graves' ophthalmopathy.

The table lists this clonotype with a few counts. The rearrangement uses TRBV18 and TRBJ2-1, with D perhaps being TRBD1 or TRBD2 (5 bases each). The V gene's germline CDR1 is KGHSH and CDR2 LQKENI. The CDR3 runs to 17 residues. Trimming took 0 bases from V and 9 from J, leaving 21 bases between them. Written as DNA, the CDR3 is TGTGCCAGCTCACCACCCACCGGGGCGATAAGGGGATCTGAGCAGTTCTTC. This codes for CASSPPTGAIRGSEQFF.

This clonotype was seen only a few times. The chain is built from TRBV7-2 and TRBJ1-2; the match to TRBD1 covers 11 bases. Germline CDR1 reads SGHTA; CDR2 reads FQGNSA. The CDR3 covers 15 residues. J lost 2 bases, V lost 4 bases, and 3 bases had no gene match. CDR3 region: CASSSWDRGNYGYTF. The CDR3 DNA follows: TGTGCCAGCAGCTCCTGGGACAGGGGGAACTATGGCTACACCTTC.

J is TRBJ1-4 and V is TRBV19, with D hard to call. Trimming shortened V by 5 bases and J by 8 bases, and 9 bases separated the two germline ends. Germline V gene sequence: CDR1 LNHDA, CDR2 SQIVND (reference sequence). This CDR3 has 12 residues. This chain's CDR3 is CASSRGAEKLFF. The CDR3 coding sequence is TGTGCCAGTAGTCGGGGTGCGGAAAAACTGTTTTTT.